The source of this T cell receptor (beta chain) is a study of blood T cell repertoires in COVID-19. The V and J ends lost 3 bases and 5 bases, in that order; junction bases with no gene match: 4. CDR1 is SGHVS, CDR2 FQNEAQ, per germline. CDR3 length: 15 amino acids. The authors' processing: Estimation of nucleated cell counts relied on the amplification of reference gene primers. Clones were read by immunoSEQ multiplex PCR, and TCRdb kept only the in-frame ones, dropping some. V, J and clone size were drawn from that table, and D and trimming were deduced from the DNA. The sample consists of a few hundred thousand clones, about 85% of them appearing once.

Sequences were obtained from peripheral blood. J is TRBJ2-2 and V is TRBV7-8, with 9 bases matching TRBD1. The clonotype originates from a woman between 50 and 59 years old with COVID-19, enrolled during active disease. As DNA, the CDR3 is TGTGCCAGCAGCTTGGGGGACAGGGAGACCGGGGAGCTGTTTTTT. Its protein product is CASSLGDRETGELFF.